Below, one T cell receptor beta chain is given with its context. In this sample, this clone turned up a few times. Its cognate antigen has yet to be identified. No quality values exist for individual bases; no much larger clone is one base distant. Based on the germline V gene (reference sequence), the CDR1 and CDR2 sequences are GTSNPN and SVGIG. The CDR3 has 15 amino acids, counting the end cysteine and phenylalanine. Only CDR3 DNA is held: 45 bases, read in frame from base 1. Trimming costs V 2 bases and J 3 bases, and their ends lie 11 bases apart. The entry originates in a study of blood T cell repertoires in COVID-19 (dated by TCRdb to about 2020). Notes on the research overall: Collaborator samples came from the United States, Italy and Spain and covered acute and convalescent phases of COVID-19. The material from the prospective study consisted of cDNA or gDNA derived from T cells, B-cell-depleted T cells, or PBMCs. The dataset comprised deeply sampled blood TCRbeta repertoires from subjects exposed to, actively infected with, or recovered from COVID-19. The repertoires were made available in a free public database intended to serve as a resource for research on the immune response to SARS-CoV-2. Samples were obtained from the ongoing ImmuneRACE study (first 160 participants) and from over 1,000 subjects provided by 6 global collaborators. The sample metadata nearly always contained a de-identified subject ID, COVID-19 status, age in years and sex. Where available, HLA class I and class II types were obtained from metadata supplied by the sample provider rather than from assay-based typing. What the authors observed across the whole study: How much clinical and demographic metadata was included differed by source and by participant, and the metadata was provided uncurated.

TCRbeta CDR3 regions were amplified from genomic DNA using the immunoSEQ Assay, a bias-controlled multiplex PCR. The authors' pipeline ran thus. Within the assay, amplification of reference gene primers was used to estimate how many nucleated cells each sample contained. To quantify the absolute abundance of each unique TCRbeta CDR3 rearrangement, sequence reads were collapsed and filtered. For each sample, productive Simpson clonality was calculated as the square root of Simpson's diversity index across productive rearrangements. TCRdb retrieved this table from immuneACCESS and kept in-frame rearrangements only. Not all clones are present; in checked studies, unresolved V genes account for under half, and no reason is known for the remainder. V and J calls and clone size follow that table, whereas D and trimming were derived from the DNA. This sample is represented by a few hundred thousand clones; more than 80% of them were singletons. Together, the top ten hold around 8.8% of the sample.

Enrolling through a virtual design, the prospective study's participants ranged in age from roughly 18 to 100 years and lived across roughly 24 United States geographic areas. Cohort assignment in the prospective study relied on participant-reported clinical history from a screening survey and a study questionnaire. Recovered participants in ImmuneRACE Cohort 3 were defined as having two consecutive negative NP/OP PCR tests, clearance from a healthcare professional, or resolution of symptoms. Mobile phlebotomists in the prospective study collected whole blood, serum and a nasopharyngeal or oropharyngeal swab from every participant. Over a roughly two-month period, participants in the prospective study had the option of providing additional blood draws and questionnaires. Blood samples from the prospective study were shipped frozen or at room temperature prior to DNA extraction.

This clonotype originated in a man aged 40-49 years who had recovered from COVID-19. In this chain, TRBV30 is recombined with TRBJ1-6; the D gene lacks a confident call. The specimen was PBMCs or T cells enriched from blood (not recorded which). This receptor has the CDR3 CAWSPEGFYNSPLHF. The nucleotide sequence reads as follows: TGTGCCTGGAGTCCGGAGGGATTCTATAATTCACCCCTCCACTTT.